The subject of this entry is one TCR beta chain. These data originate in a study of monozygotic twins with inflammatory bowel disease. TCRdb reworked the 5' RACE reads into one entry per CDR3 protein, no DNA. The sample has hundreds of thousands of distinct CDR3 sequences. The CDR3 contains 14 residues. The germline gives CDR1 SEHNR, CDR2 FQNEAQ (reference sequence). The sequence was collected from a human donor with ulcerative colitis or Crohn's disease, or a healthy co-twin of an affected twin (not recorded which). Sample: blood. The V and J genes are TRBV7-9 and TRBJ2-1; TCRdb's D call, TRBD1, is unchecked because there is no DNA. CDR3 in amino acids: CASLGQGAYNEQFF.